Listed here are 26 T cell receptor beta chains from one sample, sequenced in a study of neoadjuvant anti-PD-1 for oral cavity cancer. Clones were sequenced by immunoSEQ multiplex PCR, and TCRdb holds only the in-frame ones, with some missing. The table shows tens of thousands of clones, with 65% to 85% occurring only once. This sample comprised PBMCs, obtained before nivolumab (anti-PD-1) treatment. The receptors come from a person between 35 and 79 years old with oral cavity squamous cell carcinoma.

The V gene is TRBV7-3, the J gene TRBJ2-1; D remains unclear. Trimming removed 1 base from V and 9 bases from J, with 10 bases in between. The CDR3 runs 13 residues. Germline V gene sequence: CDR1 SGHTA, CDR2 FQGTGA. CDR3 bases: TGTGCCAGCAGCTTAAGGCCGTGGGGTGAGCAGTTCTTC. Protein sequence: CASSLRPWGEQFF.

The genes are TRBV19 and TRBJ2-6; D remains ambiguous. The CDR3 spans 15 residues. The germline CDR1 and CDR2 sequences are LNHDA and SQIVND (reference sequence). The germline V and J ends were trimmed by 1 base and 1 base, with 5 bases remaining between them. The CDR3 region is CASSIVESGANVLTF. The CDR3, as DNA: TGTGCCAGTAGTATAGTGGAATCTGGGGCCAACGTCCTGACTTTC. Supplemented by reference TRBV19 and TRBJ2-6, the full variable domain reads DGGITQSPKYLFRKEGQNVTLSCEQNLNHDAMYWYRQDPGQGLRLIYYSQIVNDFQKGDIAEGYSVSREKKESFPLTVTSAQKNPTAFYLCASSIVESGANVLTFGAGSRLTVL.

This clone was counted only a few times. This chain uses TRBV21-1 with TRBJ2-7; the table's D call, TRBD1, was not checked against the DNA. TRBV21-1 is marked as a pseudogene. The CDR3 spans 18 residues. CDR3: CASSNGLMNRDSPYEQYF. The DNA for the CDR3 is TGTGCCAGCAGCAATGGCCTAATGAACCGGGACAGCCCCTACGAGCAGTACTTC.

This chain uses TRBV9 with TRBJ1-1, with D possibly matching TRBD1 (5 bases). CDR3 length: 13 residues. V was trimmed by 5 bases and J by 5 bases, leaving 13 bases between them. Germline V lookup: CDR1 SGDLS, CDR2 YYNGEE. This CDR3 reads CASSTVGGTEAFF. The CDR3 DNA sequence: TGTGCCAGCAGTACAGTTGGGGGAACTGAAGCTTTCTTT.

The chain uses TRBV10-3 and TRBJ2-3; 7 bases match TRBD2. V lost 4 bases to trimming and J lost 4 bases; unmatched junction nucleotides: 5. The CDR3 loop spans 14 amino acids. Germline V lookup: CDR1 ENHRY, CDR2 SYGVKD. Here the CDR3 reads CAISVGGRADTQYF. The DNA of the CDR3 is TGTGCCATCAGTGTGGGGGGGAGGGCAGATACGCAGTATTTT.

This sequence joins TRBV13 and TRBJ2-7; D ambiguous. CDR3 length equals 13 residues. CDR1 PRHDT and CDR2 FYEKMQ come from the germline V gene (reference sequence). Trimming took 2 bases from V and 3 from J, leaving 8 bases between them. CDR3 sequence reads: CASSLNWNYEQYF. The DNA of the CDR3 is TGTGCCAGCAGCTTAAATTGGAACTACGAGCAGTACTTC.

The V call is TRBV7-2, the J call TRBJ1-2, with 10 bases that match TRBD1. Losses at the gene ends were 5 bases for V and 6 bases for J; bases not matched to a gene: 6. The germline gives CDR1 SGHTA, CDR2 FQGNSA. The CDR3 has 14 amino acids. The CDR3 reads CASSPTGTGDGYTF. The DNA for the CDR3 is TGTGCCAGCAGCCCGACCGGGACAGGGGATGGCTACACCTTC. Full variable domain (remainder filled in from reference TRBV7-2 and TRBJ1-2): GAGVSQSPSNKVTEKGKDVELRCDPISGHTALYWYRQSLGQGLEFLIYFQGNSAPDKSGLPSDRFSAERTGGSVSTLTIQRTQQEDSAVYLCASSPTGTGDGYTFGSGTRLTVV.

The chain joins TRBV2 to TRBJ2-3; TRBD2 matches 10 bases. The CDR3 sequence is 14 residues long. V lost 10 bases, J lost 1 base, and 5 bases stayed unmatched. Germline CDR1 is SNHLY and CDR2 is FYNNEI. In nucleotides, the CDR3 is TGTGCCACAAACCTAGCGGGAGGCACAGATACGCAGTATTTT. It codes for CATNLAGGTDTQYF.

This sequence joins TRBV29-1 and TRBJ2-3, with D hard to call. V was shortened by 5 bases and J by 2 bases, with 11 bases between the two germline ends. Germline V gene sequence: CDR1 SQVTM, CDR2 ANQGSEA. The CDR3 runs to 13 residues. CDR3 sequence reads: CSVSGRTTDTQYF. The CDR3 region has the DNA TGCAGCGTTTCTGGCCGGACCACAGATACGCAGTATTTT.

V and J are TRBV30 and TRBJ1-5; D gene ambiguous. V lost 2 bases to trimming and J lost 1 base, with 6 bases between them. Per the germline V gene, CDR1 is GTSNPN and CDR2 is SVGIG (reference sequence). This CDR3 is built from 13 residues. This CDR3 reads CAWSSGSNQPQHF. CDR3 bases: TGTGCCTGGAGTTCGGGGAGCAATCAGCCCCAGCATTTT.

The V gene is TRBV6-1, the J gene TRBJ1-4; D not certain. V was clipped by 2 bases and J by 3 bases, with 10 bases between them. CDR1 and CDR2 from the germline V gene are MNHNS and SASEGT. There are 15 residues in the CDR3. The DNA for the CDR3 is TGTGCCAGCAGTGAACCCGGGAGTTCTAATGAAAAACTGTTTTTT. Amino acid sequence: CASSEPGSSNEKLFF.

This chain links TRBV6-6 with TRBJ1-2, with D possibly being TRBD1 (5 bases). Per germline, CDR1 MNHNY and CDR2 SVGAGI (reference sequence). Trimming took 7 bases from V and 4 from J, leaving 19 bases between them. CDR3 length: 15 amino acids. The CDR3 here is CASIYQMAGSYGYTF. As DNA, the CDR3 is TGTGCCAGCATCTACCAGATGGCAGGGAGCTATGGCTACACCTTC.

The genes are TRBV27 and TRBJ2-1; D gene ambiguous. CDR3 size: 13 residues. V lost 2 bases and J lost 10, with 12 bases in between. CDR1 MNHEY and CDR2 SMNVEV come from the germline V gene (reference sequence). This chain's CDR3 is CASSLPSFREQFF. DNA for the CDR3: TGTGCCAGCAGTTTACCTTCATTCCGGGAGCAGTTCTTC.

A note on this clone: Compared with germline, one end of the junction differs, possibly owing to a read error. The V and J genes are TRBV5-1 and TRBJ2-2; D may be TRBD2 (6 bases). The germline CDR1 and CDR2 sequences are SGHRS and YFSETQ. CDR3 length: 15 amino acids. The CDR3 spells CASSLGPGGFGELFF. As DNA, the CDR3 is TGCGCCAGCAGTTTGGGACCAGGAGGGTTCGGGGAGCTGTTTTTT.

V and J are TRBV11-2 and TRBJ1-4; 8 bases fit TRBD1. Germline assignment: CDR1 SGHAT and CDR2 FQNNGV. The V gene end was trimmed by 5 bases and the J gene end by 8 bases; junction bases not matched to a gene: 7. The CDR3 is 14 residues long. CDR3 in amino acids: CASSQGQEEEKLFF. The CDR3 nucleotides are TGTGCCAGCAGCCAGGGACAGGAGGAAGAAAAACTGTTTTTT.

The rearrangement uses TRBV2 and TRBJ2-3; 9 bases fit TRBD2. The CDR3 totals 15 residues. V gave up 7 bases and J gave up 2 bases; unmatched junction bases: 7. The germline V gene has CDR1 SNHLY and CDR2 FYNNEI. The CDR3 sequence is CASTQLAGHTDTQYF. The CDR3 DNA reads TGTGCCAGCACTCAGCTAGCGGGGCACACAGATACGCAGTATTTT.

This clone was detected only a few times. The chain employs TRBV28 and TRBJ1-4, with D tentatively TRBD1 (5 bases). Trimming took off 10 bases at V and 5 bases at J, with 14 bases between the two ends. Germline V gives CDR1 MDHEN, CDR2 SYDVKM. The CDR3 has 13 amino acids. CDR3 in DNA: TGTGCCACTCACATCGCAGGGAATGAAAAACTGTTTTTT. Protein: CATHIAGNEKLFF.

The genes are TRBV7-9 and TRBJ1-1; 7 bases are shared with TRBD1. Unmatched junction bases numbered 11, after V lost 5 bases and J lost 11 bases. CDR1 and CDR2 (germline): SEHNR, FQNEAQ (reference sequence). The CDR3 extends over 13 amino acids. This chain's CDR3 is CASSDDRERRAFF. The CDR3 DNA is TGTGCCAGCAGCGATGACAGGGAACGTCGGGCTTTCTTT.

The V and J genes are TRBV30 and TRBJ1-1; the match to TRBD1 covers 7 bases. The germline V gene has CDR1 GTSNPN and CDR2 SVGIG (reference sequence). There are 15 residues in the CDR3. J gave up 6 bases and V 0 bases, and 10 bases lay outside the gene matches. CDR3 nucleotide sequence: TGTGCCTGGAGTGTAACAGGGGCTGGGGGATCTGAAGCTTTCTTT. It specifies CAWSVTGAGGSEAFF.

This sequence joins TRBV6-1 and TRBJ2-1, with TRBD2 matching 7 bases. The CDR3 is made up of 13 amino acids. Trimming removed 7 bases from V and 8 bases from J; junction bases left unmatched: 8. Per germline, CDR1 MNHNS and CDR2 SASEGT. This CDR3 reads CASTREFPYEQFF. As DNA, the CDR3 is TGTGCCAGCACGCGGGAGTTCCCTTATGAGCAGTTCTTC.

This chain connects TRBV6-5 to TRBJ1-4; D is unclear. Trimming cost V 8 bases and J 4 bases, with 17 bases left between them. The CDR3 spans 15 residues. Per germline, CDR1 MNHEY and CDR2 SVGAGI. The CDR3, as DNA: TGTGCCAGCCGCCTGGGTCTTAGTAATAATGAAAAACTGTTTTTT. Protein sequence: CASRLGLSNNEKLFF.

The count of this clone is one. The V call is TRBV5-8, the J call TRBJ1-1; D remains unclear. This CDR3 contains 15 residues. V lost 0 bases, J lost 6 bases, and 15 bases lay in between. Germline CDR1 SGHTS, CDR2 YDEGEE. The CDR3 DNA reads TGTGCCAGCAGCTTGGTTCGGGGTGGAGTGGCTGAAGCTTTCTTT. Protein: CASSLVRGGVAEAFF.

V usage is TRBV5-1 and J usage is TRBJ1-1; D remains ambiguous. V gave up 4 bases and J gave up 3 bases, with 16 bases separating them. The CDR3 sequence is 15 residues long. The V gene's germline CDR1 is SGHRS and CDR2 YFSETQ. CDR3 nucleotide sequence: TGCGCCAGCAGCCAGGAGAGAGATGCTTACACTGAAGCTTTCTTT. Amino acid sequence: CASSQERDAYTEAFF.

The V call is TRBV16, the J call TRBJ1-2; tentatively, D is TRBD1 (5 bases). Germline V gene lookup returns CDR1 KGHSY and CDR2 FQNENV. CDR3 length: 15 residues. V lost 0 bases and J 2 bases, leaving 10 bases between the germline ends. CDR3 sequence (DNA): TGTGCCAGCAGCCAATCACCAGGGTCGAACTATGGCTACACCTTC. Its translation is CASSQSPGSNYGYTF. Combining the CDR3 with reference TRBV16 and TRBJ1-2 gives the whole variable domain GEEVAQTPKHLVRGEGQKAKLYCAPIKGHSYVFWYQQVLKNEFKFLISFQNENVFDETGMPKERFSAKCLPNSPCSLEIQATKLEDSAVYFCASSQSPGSNYGYTFGSGTRLTVV.

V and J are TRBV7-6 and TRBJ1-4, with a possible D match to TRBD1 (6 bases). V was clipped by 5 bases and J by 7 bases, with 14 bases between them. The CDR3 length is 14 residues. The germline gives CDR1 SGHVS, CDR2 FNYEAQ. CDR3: CASSQGGTGEKLFF. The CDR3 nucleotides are TGTGCCAGCAGCCAAGGGGGTACGGGTGAAAAACTGTTTTTT.

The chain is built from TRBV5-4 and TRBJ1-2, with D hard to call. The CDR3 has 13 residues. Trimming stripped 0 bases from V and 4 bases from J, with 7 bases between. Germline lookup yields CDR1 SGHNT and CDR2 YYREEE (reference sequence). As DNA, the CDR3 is TGTGCCAGCAGCTTGGTAGCCAGCTATGGCTACACCTTC. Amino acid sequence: CASSLVASYGYTF.